Listed below are T cell receptor beta chains from one sample, sequenced in a study of cytomegalovirus exposure and HLA in healthy donors. Produced via immunoSEQ multiplex PCR; TCRdb's table is partial and in-frame only. The sample has fewer than 250,000 clones, approximately 79% seen once. Sequencing was performed on PBMCs. Receptors originate from a woman between 18 and 30 years old in good health and CMV-seronegative. The CDR3 runs from the conserved cysteine through the conserved F or W.

>TRBV19|TRBJ2-1
CASHRSGSSYNEQFF
>TRBV5-6|TRBJ1-2
CASSLGQGGYGYTF
>TRBV5-6|TRBJ1-2
CASSLAGRSDGYTF
>TRBV5-1|TRBJ2-1
CASSWTTGGVHNEQFF
>TRBV28|TRBJ2-7
CASSKDRRYEQYF
>TRBV5-6|TRBJ2-1
CASSSLADSYNEQFF
>TRBV7-8|TRBJ1-4
CASSKGWDGEKLFF
>TRBV15|TRBJ2-1
CATSRDSSPSWAQFF
>TRBV6-4|TRBJ2-1
CASSNRGHWNEQFF
>TRBV7-2|TRBJ2-7
CASNQGNPPYEQYF
>TRBV5-5|TRBJ1-4
CASSYGQTTNEKLFF
>TRBV11-2|TRBJ2-1
CASSLLRGGLSEQFF
>TRBV15|TRBJ2-1
CATSRPRGGPIDEQFF
>TRBV19|TRBJ1-1
CASSFTTVNTEAFF
>TRBV28|TRBJ2-7
CASSELSYEQYF
>TRBV28|TRBJ1-1
CASRGGQGRNTEAFF
>TRBV7-6|TRBJ2-7
CASSLTAGGSYEQYF
>TRBV5-1|TRBJ2-3
CASSLDTDTQYF
>TRBV4-1|TRBJ2-5
CASSPPRQETQYF
>TRBV28|TRBJ2-5
CASIKAGFQETQYF
>TRBV4-1|TRBJ2-1
CASSLPVGTPRSEQFF
>TRBV5-6|TRBJ2-5
CASSLVGEETQYF